These T cell receptor beta chains were read from a single sample in a study of OX40 agonist ivuxolimab in advanced cancers. TCRdb's copy holds only in-frame clones and misses some; the assay was immunoSEQ multiplex PCR. The table has approximately 82,000 clones, roughly 85% seen once. Sample: CD4+ or CD8+ T cells sorted from blood, taken in a trial of the OX40 agonist ivuxolimab. The receptors shown here come from an adult with an advanced solid tumor such as melanoma, head and neck, liver or kidney cancer. Each CDR3 is given without its conserved first and last residue. A D gene is named only where the DNA matches it firmly.

j_gene	d_gene	v_gene	CDR3aa
TRBJ2-5	TRBD1	TRBV5-1	ASSRGDLPGQPKETQY
TRBJ1-6	-	TRBV7-9	ASSPRNSPLH
TRBJ2-7	-	TRBV30	ACPGTSSYEQY
TRBJ1-1	TRBD1	TRBV28	ASSFGQGRWYTEAF
TRBJ2-3	-	TRBV5-1	ASSETEPTDTQY
TRBJ1-2	-	TRBV28	ASRQSGTSGYT
TRBJ2-7	-	TRBV18	ASSLALDYEQY
TRBJ2-3	-	TRBV30	AWSVGHSTDTQY
TRBJ2-7	-	TRBV7-9	ASSSQGEQY
TRBJ2-3	-	TRBV19	ASSKFASTDTQY
TRBJ2-1	-	TRBV2	ASSGQTSTVYNEQF
TRBJ2-2	TRBD1	TRBV15	ATSRPLGTGRTGELF
TRBJ1-4	-	TRBV29-1	SVGSTNEKLF
TRBJ2-2	-	TRBV7-3	ASSPTNPKTLGELF
TRBJ1-4	-	TRBV7-9	ASSRGRLNEKLF
TRBJ2-6	-	TRBV5-4	ASSLRLDSGANVLT
TRBJ2-7	TRBD2	TRBV10-3	AISVAGSSLGEQY
TRBJ1-6	-	TRBV28	ASRPGRDSPLH
TRBJ2-5	TRBD2	TRBV5-1	ASSSTGGAETQY
TRBJ2-5	TRBD1	TRBV6-1	ASRIDTGGGETQY
TRBJ1-2	-	TRBV10-3	AISESIGRESYGYT
TRBJ2-5	-	TRBV6-1	ASSDNLRLKETQY
TRBJ1-5	-	TRBV19	ASSRGRGVSNQPQH
TRBJ2-5	-	TRBV7-9	ASRSTGETQY
TRBJ1-6	-	TRBV30	AWLPGRDSPLH
TRBJ2-7	-	TRBV7-9	ASNRYDEGEQY
TRBJ2-1	-	TRBV4-2	ASKTLSTNNEQF
TRBJ2-1	-	TRBV10-1	ASSDQGGVGYNEQF
TRBJ1-3	-	TRBV5-1	ASSLGFSDTIY
TRBJ1-1	TRBD1	TRBV6-1	ASSARDRGFGAF
TRBJ2-3	-	TRBV4-1	ASSQGVLSSTDTQY
TRBJ2-2	-	TRBV19	ASRPSPGTGELF
TRBJ2-3	-	TRBV7-9	ASSLGGANTQY
TRBJ1-3	-	TRBV5-1	ASSWWGQQASGNTIY
TRBJ2-5	-	TRBV5-1	ASSLLETQY
TRBJ2-7	TRBD1	TRBV18	ASSPGQGSYEQY
TRBJ1-2	-	TRBV28	ASRLDGYGYT
TRBJ2-5	-	TRBV7-9	ASSLAGGGARETQY